The following is a T cell receptor beta chain sequence with its context. The target antigen is unknown. The source of the sample is a study of T cell responses to AZD1222 COVID-19 vaccine. General study points: Clonal diversity may have been underestimated, and the donors were mostly white British, with more females than males.

Profiled with immunoSEQ multiplex PCR; TCRdb holds only in-frame clones, not every one. Here the sample spans over 150,000 clones, 90% being singletons. Sequenced here: peripheral blood, sampled on day 0 of AZD1222 vaccination. This receptor was identified in an adult in good health.

DNA for the CDR3: TGTGCCAGCAGCCAAGATTACGGGACTAGCGGGGTAGCAGATACGCAGTATTTT. Translated, it gives CASSQDYGTSGVADTQYF. This chain joins TRBV3-1 (or the pseudogene TRBV3-2) and TRBJ2-3; TRBD2 agrees at 13 bases. Germline assignment: CDR1 LGHDT and CDR2 YNNKEL (reference sequence). J lost 4 bases, V lost 0 bases, and 7 bases had no gene match. This CDR3 comprises 18 residues.